This T cell receptor (beta chain) was obtained from a study of T-cell reconstitution after alpha-beta-depleted transplantation in children. Overall study results and limits: As was reported, about two months after transplant, alpha-beta T cells came from several hundred expanded graft clones.

This clonotype was seen a few times. What it binds is not known. The CDR3 is 15 residues long. V gave up 3 bases and J gave up 6 bases; unmatched junction bases: 9. Germline values: CDR1 SGHNT, CDR2 YYREEE (reference sequence). A library of TCRbeta sequences, prepared with unique molecular identifiers, was generated. One entry per CDR3 protein, called by TCRdb with MiXCR from the PCR reads. The repertoire has about 980,000 distinct CDR3 sequences, about 26% of them found once; the top ten carry 28%. The material sequenced was PBMCs, mostly from graft donor cells, taken 360 days after TCRalphabeta/CD19-depleted stem cell transplant. This chain connects TRBV5-4 to TRBJ2-1, with TRBD1 matching 7 bases. The receptor was derived from a boy in the first two years of life who had a stem cell transplant for SCID, so the T cells may come from the graft donor. The DNA for the CDR3 is TGTGCCAGCAGCTACCTGGGGGCAGGGGGCAATGAGCAGTTCTTC. Protein product: CASSYLGAGGNEQFF.